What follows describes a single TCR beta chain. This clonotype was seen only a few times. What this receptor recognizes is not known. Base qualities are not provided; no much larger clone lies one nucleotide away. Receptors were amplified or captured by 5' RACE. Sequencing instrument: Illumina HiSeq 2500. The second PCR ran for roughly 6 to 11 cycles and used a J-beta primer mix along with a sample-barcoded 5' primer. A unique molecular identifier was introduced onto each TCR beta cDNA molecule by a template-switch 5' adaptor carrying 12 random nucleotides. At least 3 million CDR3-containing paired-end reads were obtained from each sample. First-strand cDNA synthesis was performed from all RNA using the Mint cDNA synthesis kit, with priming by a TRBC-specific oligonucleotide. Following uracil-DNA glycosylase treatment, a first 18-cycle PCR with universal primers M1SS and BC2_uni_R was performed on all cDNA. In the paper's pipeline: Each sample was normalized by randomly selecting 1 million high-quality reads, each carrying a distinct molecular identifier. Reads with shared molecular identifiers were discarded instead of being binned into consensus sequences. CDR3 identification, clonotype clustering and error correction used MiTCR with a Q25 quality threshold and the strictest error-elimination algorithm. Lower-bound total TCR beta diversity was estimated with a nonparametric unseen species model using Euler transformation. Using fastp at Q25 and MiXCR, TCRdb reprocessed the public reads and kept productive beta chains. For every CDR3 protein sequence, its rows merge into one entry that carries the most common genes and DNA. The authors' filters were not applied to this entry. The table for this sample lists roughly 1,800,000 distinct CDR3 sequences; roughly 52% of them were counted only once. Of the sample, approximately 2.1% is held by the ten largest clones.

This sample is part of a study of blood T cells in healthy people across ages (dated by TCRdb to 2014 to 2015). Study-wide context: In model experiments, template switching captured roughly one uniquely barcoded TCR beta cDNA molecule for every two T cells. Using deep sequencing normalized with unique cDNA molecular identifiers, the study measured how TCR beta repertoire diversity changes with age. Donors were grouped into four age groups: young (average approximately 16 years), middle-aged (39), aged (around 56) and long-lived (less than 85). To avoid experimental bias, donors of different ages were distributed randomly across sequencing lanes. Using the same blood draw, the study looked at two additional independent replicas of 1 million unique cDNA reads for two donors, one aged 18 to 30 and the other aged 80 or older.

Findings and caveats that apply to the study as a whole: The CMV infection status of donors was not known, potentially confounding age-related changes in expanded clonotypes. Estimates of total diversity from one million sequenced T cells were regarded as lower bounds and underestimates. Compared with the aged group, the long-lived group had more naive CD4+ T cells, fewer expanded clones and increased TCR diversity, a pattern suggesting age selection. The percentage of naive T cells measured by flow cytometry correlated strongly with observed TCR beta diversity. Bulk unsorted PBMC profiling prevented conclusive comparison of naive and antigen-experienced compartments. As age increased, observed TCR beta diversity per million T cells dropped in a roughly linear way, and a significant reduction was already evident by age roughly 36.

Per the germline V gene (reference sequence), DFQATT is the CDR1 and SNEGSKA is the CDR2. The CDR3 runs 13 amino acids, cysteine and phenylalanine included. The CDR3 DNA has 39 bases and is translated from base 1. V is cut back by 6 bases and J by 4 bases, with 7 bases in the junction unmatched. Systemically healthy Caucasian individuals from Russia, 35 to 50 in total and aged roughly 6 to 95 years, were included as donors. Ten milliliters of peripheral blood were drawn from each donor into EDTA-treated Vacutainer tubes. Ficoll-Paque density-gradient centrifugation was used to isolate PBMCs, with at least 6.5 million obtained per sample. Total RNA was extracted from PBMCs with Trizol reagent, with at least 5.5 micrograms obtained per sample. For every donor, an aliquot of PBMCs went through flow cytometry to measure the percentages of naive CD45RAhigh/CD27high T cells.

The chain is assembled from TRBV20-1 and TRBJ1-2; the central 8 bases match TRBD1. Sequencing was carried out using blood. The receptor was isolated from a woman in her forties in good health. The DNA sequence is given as TGCAGTGCGAGAATCACAGGGGGCTATGGCTACACCTTC. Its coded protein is CSARITGGYGYTF.